These 23 T cell receptor beta chains came from one sample sequenced in a study of Ad26.COV2.S vaccination and SARS-CoV-2 variants. Regarding treatment: approximately 18 received Ad26.COV2.S at low or high dose, single or two shots; about 5 received placebo; per-sample allocation not given. The samples date from day 63 after the first vaccine or placebo injection. Produced via immunoSEQ multiplex PCR; TCRdb's table is partial and in-frame only. The table records a few hundred thousand clones, around 89% of them present only once. This sample comprised peripheral blood, obtained in a trial of Ad26.COV2.S vaccine versus placebo. The source is a person between 18 and 65 years old who received the Ad26.COV2.S COVID-19 vaccine or a placebo.

This chain links TRBV19 with TRBJ2-7; D unresolved. CDR1 and CDR2 (germline): LNHDA, SQIVND (reference sequence). There are 12 residues in the CDR3. Trimming pared 3 bases from V and 7 bases from J, leaving 10 bases between. The CDR3 DNA follows: TGTGCCAGTAGTATTTACAGAGGTGAGCAGTACTTC. This encodes CASSIYRGEQYF.

In this sample, this clone turned up a few times. This sequence joins TRBV28 and TRBJ1-2; the D is unclear. V lost 4 bases, J lost 8 bases, and 17 bases lay in between. The CDR3 is 14 residues long. Germline values: CDR1 MDHEN, CDR2 SYDVKM. The CDR3 nucleotides read TGTGCCAGCAGTTCCCGGGCCACTGTGAACGGCTACACCTTC. Translated, it gives CASSSRATVNGYTF.

This chain uses TRBV9 with TRBJ1-2, with D perhaps TRBD1 (6 bases). Germline V gives CDR1 SGDLS, CDR2 YYNGEE. Trimming removed 4 bases at V and 1 base at J, with 11 bases between. This CDR3 region has 14 residues. CDR3 in amino acids: CASSPGQYNYGYTF. CDR3 nucleotide sequence: TGTGCCAGCAGCCCCGGACAGTATAACTATGGCTACACCTTC.

The chain recombines TRBV3-1 (or the pseudogene TRBV3-2) with TRBJ2-1, with 13 nucleotides matching TRBD2. The length of the CDR3 is 15 residues. Germline V CDR1 and CDR2: LGHDT, YNNKEL (reference sequence). V shed 4 bases and J 7 bases; nucleotides not matched to a gene: 4. CDR3: CASSRLTSGGNEQFF. The CDR3, as DNA: TGTGCCAGCAGCCGCCTGACTAGCGGGGGGAATGAGCAGTTCTTC.

The chain employs TRBV6-6 and TRBJ1-5; D remains ambiguous. This CDR3 spans 14 amino acids. Germline V gene lookup returns CDR1 MNHNY and CDR2 SVGAGI (reference sequence). Trimming shortened V by 0 bases and J by 7 bases, and 10 bases separated the two germline ends. CDR3 DNA: TGTGCCAGCAGTTACTCGGTGGGCGGCCAGCCCCAGCATTTT. This encodes CASSYSVGGQPQHF.

This clone occurred a few times. The chain uses TRBV5-6 and TRBJ1-1; no firm D call. The CDR3 covers 13 residues. Germline V gene sequence: CDR1 SGHDT, CDR2 YYEEEE. V dropped 4 bases and J dropped 4 bases, with 11 bases sitting between them. CDR3 region: CASSPTTTTEAFF. DNA for the CDR3: TGTGCCAGCAGCCCCACCACGACCACTGAAGCTTTCTTT.

The rearrangement uses TRBV24-1 and TRBJ2-2, with a tentative D call TRBD1 (5 bases). Trimming pared 7 bases from V and 1 base from J, leaving 6 bases between. The length of the CDR3 is 13 residues. Germline V gives CDR1 KGHDR, CDR2 SFDVKD. CDR3 in amino acids: CATRDMNTGELFF. In nucleotides, the CDR3 is TGTGCCACCAGGGACATGAACACCGGGGAGCTGTTTTTT.

To note about this clone: This sample also contains other DNA sequences that code for the same CDR3. The chain combines TRBV11-2 with TRBJ2-5; D could derive from TRBD1 or TRBD2 (7 bases each). The CDR3 runs 16 residues. The V and J ends lost 1 base and 2 bases respectively, with 14 bases between them. Germline-derived CDR1 and CDR2 are SGHAT and FQNNGV. CDR3 in amino acids: CASSLGGRGGQETQYF. The CDR3 DNA is TGTGCCAGCAGCTTAGGAGGCAGGGGGGGACAAGAGACCCAGTACTTC.

The chain joins TRBV10-3 to TRBJ2-7; 9 bases match TRBD1. Trimming took 10 bases from V and 2 from J; bases not matched to a gene: 6. This CDR3 contains 13 residues. Germline V gene sequence: CDR1 ENHRY, CDR2 SYGVKD. CDR3 region: CATRDRATYEQYF. As DNA, the CDR3 is TGTGCCACCAGGGACAGGGCGACCTACGAGCAGTACTTC.

The chain employs TRBV27 and TRBJ2-3, with TRBD2 identical over 9 bases. V shed 3 bases and J 5 bases; nucleotides not matched to a gene: 6. CDR1 and CDR2 from the germline V gene are MNHEY and SMNVEV (reference sequence). The CDR3 is 15 residues long. The CDR3 loop reads CASSLAGGPVDTQYF. The CDR3 nucleotides read TGTGCCAGCAGTTTGGCGGGGGGGCCAGTAGATACGCAGTATTTT.

As concerns this clone: The same CDR3 arises from other DNA sequences in this sample as well. The V gene is TRBV5-6, the J gene TRBJ2-7; 9 bases line up with TRBD2. The germline V gene has CDR1 SGHDT and CDR2 YYEEEE. The CDR3 contains 15 residues. V lost 0 bases and J lost 3; bases outside the gene matches: 4. The CDR3 DNA is TGTGCCAGCAGCTTGGTTCCTAGCGGGGACTACGAGCAGTACTTC. Amino acids: CASSLVPSGDYEQYF. The full variable domain, with the rest looked up from reference TRBV5-6 and TRBJ2-7, is DAGVTQSPTHLIKTRGQQVTLRCSPKSGHDTVSWYQQALGQGPQFIFQYYEEEERQRGNFPDRFSGHQFPNYSSELNVNALLLGDSALYLCASSLVPSGDYEQYFGPGTRLTVT.

The chain uses TRBV6-5 and TRBJ1-3, with 8 positions matching TRBD1. J gave up 8 bases and V 5 bases, and 5 bases lay outside the gene matches. Germline V gives CDR1 MNHEY, CDR2 SVGAGI. CDR3 length equals 13 residues. The CDR3 nucleotides are TGTGCCAGCAGTACCGACAGGGGCTACACCATATATTTT. It yields the protein CASSTDRGYTIYF.

V is TRBV5-4 and J is TRBJ2-3; possibly TRBD1 for D (5 bases). Germline CDR1 and CDR2: SGHNT and YYREEE (reference sequence). V was trimmed by 0 bases and J by 7 bases, leaving 9 bases between them. The CDR3 length is 13 residues. CDR3 in amino acids: CASSLAPGYTQYF. CDR3 sequence (DNA): TGTGCCAGCAGCTTGGCCCCAGGGTATACGCAGTATTTT.

This chain joins TRBV6-5 and TRBJ1-3; D ambiguous. The CDR3 spans 14 residues. Germline V gene sequence: CDR1 MNHEY, CDR2 SVGAGI. Trimming removed 5 bases from V and 0 bases from J, with 8 bases in between. The DNA for the CDR3 is TGTGCCAGCAGTCGGGGTGGCTCTGGAAACACCATATATTTT. Translating gives CASSRGGSGNTIYF.

The gene calls are TRBV5-8 and TRBJ2-3; the D gene is possibly TRBD1 (6 bases). V was trimmed by 2 bases and J by 0 bases, leaving 10 bases between them. The CDR3 is made up of 15 amino acids. Germline values: CDR1 SGHTS, CDR2 YDEGEE. DNA for the CDR3: TGTGCCAGCAGCTTTACAGGGATTAGCACAGATACGCAGTATTTT. It is translated as CASSFTGISTDTQYF.

The chain joins TRBV27 to TRBJ2-5; 7 positions match TRBD1. Germline loops: CDR1 MNHEY, CDR2 SMNVEV (reference sequence). Trimming cost V 5 bases and J 4 bases; bases outside gene matches: 4. The CDR3 length is 13 residues. The CDR3 bases are TGTGCCAGCAGTGACAGGGAAGGAGAGACCCAGTACTTC. Its translation is CASSDREGETQYF.

J is TRBJ2-7 and V is TRBV5-6; D ambiguous. V was pared by 4 bases and J by 3 bases, with 14 bases between. CDR1 is SGHDT, CDR2 YYEEEE, per germline. The CDR3 runs 14 residues. The DNA of the CDR3 is TGTGCCAGCAGCGGACGATTGACCTACTACGAGCAGTACTTC. It translates to CASSGRLTYYEQYF.

This clone was detected only a few times. Within the sample, other DNA sequences also encode this same CDR3. This chain links TRBV18 with TRBJ1-1; TRBD1 matches at 7 bases. V trimming: 4 bases; J trimming: 6 bases; junction bases outside the gene matches: 2. The germline gives CDR1 KGHSH, CDR2 LQKENI. The CDR3 loop spans 12 amino acids. CDR3 nucleotides: TGTGCCAGCTCACTGCAGGGGGCTGAAGCTTTCTTT. Its translation: CASSLQGAEAFF.

The J gene is TRBJ1-5, the V gene TRBV18; D might be TRBD1 (6 bases). Germline V lookup: CDR1 KGHSH, CDR2 LQKENI. V gave up 2 bases and J gave up 3 bases, with 11 bases separating them. The CDR3 runs to 15 residues. The CDR3 protein is CASSPGAGVNQPQHF. DNA for the CDR3: TGTGCCAGCTCACCAGGGGCAGGGGTCAATCAGCCCCAGCATTTT.

Concerning this clone: Germline and junction disagree at one end, which may indicate a read error. This chain joins TRBV7-7 and TRBJ2-5; 10 positions agree with TRBD1. CDR1 SSHAT and CDR2 FNYEAQ come from the germline V gene (reference sequence). The CDR3 has 16 amino acids. The CDR3 protein is CASSFDRDRGGETQYF. The CDR3 DNA is TGTGCTAGCAGCTTCGACCGGGACAGGGGAGGGGAGACCCAGTACTTC. The full variable domain, its missing parts supplied by reference TRBV7-7 and TRBJ2-5, is GAGVSQSPRYKVTKRGQDVTLRCDPISSHATLYWYQQALGQGPEFLTYFNYEAQPDKSGLPSDRFSAERPEGSISTLTIQRTEQRDSAMYRCASSFDRDRGGETQYFGPGTRLLVL.

The chain links TRBV19 to TRBJ2-7; 7 bases agree with TRBD1. The CDR3 is 14 residues long. V lost 7 bases, J lost 0 bases, and 6 bases stayed unmatched. Germline CDR1 reads LNHDA; CDR2 reads SQIVND (reference sequence). Here the CDR3 DNA reads TGTGCCAGTAATTCAAGGGGGCACTCCTACGAGCAGTACTTC. The encoded protein is CASNSRGHSYEQYF.

The rearrangement links TRBV6-4 to TRBJ2-3; D remains ambiguous. CDR1 and CDR2 (germline): MRHNA, SNTAGT. V lost 0 bases to trimming and J lost 2 bases, with 9 bases between them. The CDR3 extends over 15 amino acids. In DNA, the CDR3 is TGTGCCAGCAGTGACTCTCGGCGGCTCACAGATACGCAGTATTTT. Its translation is CASSDSRRLTDTQYF.

This chain connects TRBV11-2 to TRBJ1-1; no firm D call. Looked up from germline, CDR1 is SGHAT and CDR2 is FQNNGV. V was pared by 2 bases and J by 0 bases, with 10 bases between. This CDR3 comprises 15 residues. This CDR3 reads CASSLIGDLNTEAFF. The CDR3 DNA reads TGTGCCAGCAGCTTAATCGGGGATCTGAACACTGAAGCTTTCTTT. Filled out from reference TRBV11-2 and TRBJ1-1, the complete variable domain reads EAGVAQSPRYKIIEKRQSVAFWCNPISGHATLYWYQQILGQGPKLLIQFQNNGVVDDSQLPKDRFSAERLKGVDSTLKIQPAKLEDSAVYLCASSLIGDLNTEAFFGQGTRLTVV.